What follows are 2 T cell receptor beta chains derived from one specimen sequenced in a study of chemoradiotherapy in HPV16-positive cancers. Produced via immunoSEQ multiplex PCR; TCRdb's table is partial and in-frame only. The sample holds some 5,400 clones, 60% to 85% seen once. Collection took place from a patient who underwent chemoradiotherapy. All receptors derive from a human donor with HPV-associated anogenital cancer.

This chain joins TRBV10-2 and TRBJ1-5; TRBD1 might be the D (5 bases). This CDR3 comprises 14 residues. From germline, CDR1 is WSHSY and CDR2 SAAADI. V dropped 2 bases and J dropped 0 bases, with 5 bases sitting between them. CDR3 DNA: TGCGCCAGCAGTGAGGGGGCTAGCAATCAGCCCCAGCATTTT. It encodes CASSEGASNQPQHF.

This clone has just a few counts. The rearrangement links TRBV25-1 to TRBJ1-6; possibly TRBD1 for D (6 bases). Germline V gene lookup returns CDR1 MGHDK and CDR2 SYGVNS. The length of the CDR3 is 17 residues. V lost 4 bases to trimming and J lost 6 bases, with 19 bases between them. The CDR3 DNA sequence: TGTGCCAGCAGTGCCGGGACACGTCCCTTTACTAATTCACCCCTCCACTTT. This gives the protein CASSAGTRPFTNSPLHF.